These 14 T cell receptor beta chains were all obtained from the same sample, sequenced in a study of blood T cell repertoires in COVID-19. The table came from immunoSEQ multiplex PCR; TCRdb's copy has only in-frame clones and leaves some out. The repertoire consists of around 330,000 clones, with 75% to 90% occurring once and the leading ten covering approximately 5%. Source material: PBMCs or T cells enriched from blood (not recorded which). The receptors originated from a man between 60 and 75 years old who had recovered from COVID-19.

The chain couples TRBV11-2 to TRBJ2-7, with 8 bases fitting TRBD1. CDR1 is SGHAT and CDR2 is FQNNGV in the germline V gene. The length of the CDR3 is 14 residues. The junction had 7 bases not matched to a gene; V was cut back by 5 bases and J by 4 bases. The DNA for the CDR3 is TGTGCCAGCAGCCAATACAGGGGGTATTACGAGCAGTACTTC. Its protein is CASSQYRGYYEQYF.

The chain combines TRBV6-5 with TRBJ1-1; D not certain. Per the germline V gene, CDR1 is MNHEY and CDR2 is SVGAGI. The CDR3 totals 14 residues. Trimming took 4 bases from V and 0 from J, leaving 9 bases between them. In nucleotides, the CDR3 is TGTGCCAGCAGTTTTGGCGGAGTGAACACTGAAGCTTTCTTT. Translation: CASSFGGVNTEAFF.

This chain links TRBV12-3 or TRBV12-4 with TRBJ2-7; 10 bases map to TRBD2. CDR3 length: 12 residues. The J segment lost 6 bases and the V segment lost 6 bases, leaving 2 bases of the junction unmatched. Written as DNA, the CDR3 is TGTGCCAGCAGCCGGACTAGCGGCGAGCAGTACTTC. It encodes CASSRTSGEQYF.

The V gene is TRBV5-6, the J gene TRBJ1-1; 10 bases fit TRBD1. CDR3 length equals 15 residues. Germline V gene lookup returns CDR1 SGHDT and CDR2 YYEEEE. Germline trimming cut 6 bases from V and 6 bases from J; bases unmatched to any gene: 11. CDR3 nucleotides: TGTGCCAGCATCCGGACAGGGGGTAATAAGGCTGAAGCTTTCTTT. Translated, it gives CASIRTGGNKAEAFF.

CDR3 region: CASSLSGDGAQYF. Here the CDR3 DNA reads TGTGCCAGCAGTTTATCAGGGGATGGCGCGCAGTATTTT. The rearrangement links TRBV28 to TRBJ2-3, with a tentative D call TRBD1 (6 bases). CDR3 size: 13 residues. Germline CDR1 MDHEN, CDR2 SYDVKM. Trimming left V 1 base short and J 10 bases short, with 12 bases between. Full variable domain (missing parts from reference TRBV28 and TRBJ2-3): DVKVTQSSRYLVKRTGEKVFLECVQDMDHENMFWYRQDPGLGLRLIYFSYDVKMKEKGDIPEGYSVSREKKERFSLILESASTNQTSMYLCASSLSGDGAQYFGPGTRLTVL.

The chain has TRBV6-5 and TRBJ1-4; possibly TRBD1 for D (5 bases). The CDR3 runs 14 residues. CDR1 and CDR2 (germline): MNHEY, SVGAGI. The V end lost 4 bases, the J end lost 0 bases, and 6 bases lay between the germline ends. CDR3 nucleotide sequence: TGTGCCAGCAGTTCGGGGGCAACTAATGAAAAACTGTTTTTT. Its translation is CASSSGATNEKLFF.

This clone was detected only once. The CDR3 loop reads CASATGQGLGYTF. CDR3 nucleotide sequence: TGTGCCAGCGCGACCGGACAGGGGCTGGGCTACACCTTC. The chain combines TRBV6-5 with TRBJ1-2; TRBD1 agrees at 9 bases. The V gene end was trimmed by 8 bases and the J gene end by 8 bases; junction bases not matched to a gene: 9. The CDR3 runs to 13 residues. Germline-derived CDR1 and CDR2 are MNHEY and SVGAGI.

The chain employs TRBV7-3 and TRBJ2-7; D is perhaps TRBD2 (6 bases). Germline V gene data show CDR1 as SGHTA and CDR2 as FQGTGA. The CDR3 length is 14 residues. V dropped 4 bases and J dropped 0 bases, with 10 bases sitting between them. This CDR3 is CASSSSETSYEQYF. CDR3 DNA sequence: TGTGCCAGCAGCTCTAGCGAGACCTCCTACGAGCAGTACTTC.

The chain uses TRBV25-1 and TRBJ2-7; TRBD1 is a possible D gene (6 bases). V lost 5 bases to trimming and J lost 12 bases, with 14 bases between them. CDR1 is MGHDK, CDR2 SYGVNS, per germline. This CDR3 contains 11 residues. DNA for the CDR3: TGTGCCAGCAGTTTCCCAGGACAGCTGTACTTC. It yields the protein CASSFPGQLYF.

V gene TRBV24-1 combines with J gene TRBJ2-2; maybe TRBD2 (5 bases). Germline CDR1 KGHDR, CDR2 SFDVKD. The V and J ends lost 3 bases and 4 bases respectively, with 11 bases between them. This CDR3 is built from 15 residues. The CDR3 reads CATSDPAAGTGELFF. In nucleotides, the CDR3 is TGTGCCACCAGTGATCCGGCCGCGGGCACCGGGGAGCTGTTTTTT.

The V and J genes are TRBV5-4 and TRBJ2-5, with 7 bases identical to TRBD1. Losses at the gene ends were 3 bases for V and 0 bases for J; bases not matched to a gene: 8. The CDR3 totals 16 residues. Per germline, CDR1 SGHNT and CDR2 YYREEE (reference sequence). CDR3: CASSSDGTADQETQYF. The CDR3 DNA follows: TGTGCCAGCAGCTCGGATGGGACAGCAGACCAAGAGACCCAGTACTTC.

This clone was recorded once. The chain couples TRBV27 to TRBJ2-2; 7 bases are shared with TRBD2. Germline assignment: CDR1 MNHEY and CDR2 SMNVEV (reference sequence). This CDR3 is 16 amino acids long. V dropped 5 bases and J dropped 0; count of bases not matched to a gene: 6. The CDR3 loop reads CASSLLAVTNTGELFF. CDR3 coding DNA: TGTGCCAGCAGTCTCCTAGCGGTAACGAACACCGGGGAGCTGTTTTTT.

The V and J genes are TRBV18 and TRBJ1-5, with D perhaps matching TRBD1 (6 bases). Trimming shortened V by 4 bases and J by 2 bases, and 15 bases separated the two germline ends. The CDR3 is 16 amino acids. Germline V gene lookup returns CDR1 KGHSH and CDR2 LQKENI. The CDR3 DNA follows: TGTGCCAGCTCACACCAGGGGAATGGGCGCAATCAGCCCCAGCATTTT. Its protein is CASSHQGNGRNQPQHF.

The chain links TRBV29-1 to TRBJ1-2, with D possibly TRBD1 on 5 matching bases. Germline V CDR1 and CDR2: SQVTM, ANQGSEA. With 3 bases removed from V and 0 bases from J, the gap between germline ends came to 14 bases. The CDR3 loop spans 15 amino acids. DNA for the CDR3: TGCAGCGTTGATGCCAGGGTCTCAGCTAACTATGGCTACACCTTC. Its translation: CSVDARVSANYGYTF.